Listed below are T cell receptor beta chains from one sample, sequenced in a study of blood T cell repertoires in COVID-19. Profiling relied on immunoSEQ multiplex PCR, and the TCRdb table lists in-frame clones only, not all of them. The table records over 85,000 clones, around 79% of them present only once. Sample: peripheral blood. These receptor sequences come from a human donor in a cohort sampled during active COVID-19. The CDR3 runs from the conserved cysteine through the conserved F or W. The D gene is left open where the match is weak. The size field is filled for only some rows; it gives once, few, many or a size class.

D	V	size	J	CDR3	DNA
.	TRBV2	.	TRBJ2-2	CASNRMGAGELFF	TGTGCCAGCAATCGGATGGGAGCCGGGGAGCTGTTTTTT
TRBD2	TRBV13	.	TRBJ2-7	CASSEGLAGTYEQYF	TGTGCCAGCAGCGAGGGACTAGCGGGTACCTACGAGCAGTACTTC
TRBD1	TRBV27	few	TRBJ1-5	CASSQGVWGTGDQPQHF	TGTGCCAGCAGCCAAGGGGTGTGGGGGACAGGAGACCAGCCCCAGCATTTT
TRBD1	TRBV6-5	.	TRBJ2-7	CAGGFGTGPYEQYF	TGTGCCGGCGGTTTCGGGACAGGGCCCTACGAGCAGTACTTC
.	TRBV18	.	TRBJ1-3	CASSLTRLESSGNTIYF	TGTGCCAGCTCACTTACCCGGCTAGAAAGCTCTGGAAACACCATATATTTT
TRBD2	TRBV30	.	TRBJ2-3	CAWSVRGRALADTQYF	TGTGCCTGGAGTGTACGGGGGAGGGCGCTTGCAGATACGCAGTATTTT
.	TRBV10-3	.	TRBJ1-1	CAISESSGMNTEAFF	TGTGCCATCAGTGAGTCGTCAGGCATGAACACTGAAGCTTTCTTT
TRBD2	TRBV5-1	.	TRBJ2-2	CASSHGLADSTGELFF	TGCGCCAGCAGCCACGGACTAGCGGATTCAACCGGGGAGCTGTTTTTT
.	TRBV28	few	TRBJ1-5	CASSFRQGYSNQPQHF	TGTGCCAGCAGTTTCAGGCAGGGCTATAGCAATCAGCCCCAGCATTTT
TRBD1	TRBV25-1	once	TRBJ2-7	CASSGMTGGGGEQYF	TGTGCCAGCAGTGGGATGACAGGGGGGGGTGGCGAGCAGTACTTC
.	TRBV6-1	.	TRBJ1-2	CASSENTINYGYTF	TGTGCCAGCAGTGAAAACACCATAAACTATGGCTACACCTTC
TRBD1	TRBV24-1	.	TRBJ2-3	CATSDPDRGDTDTQYF	TGTGCCACCAGTGACCCGGACAGGGGGGACACAGATACGCAGTATTTT
TRBD1	TRBV4-2	.	TRBJ2-2	CASGRGRRGEELFF	TGTGCCAGCGGCAGGGGGCGAAGGGGGGAGGAGCTGTTTTTT
TRBD1	TRBV7-3	.	TRBJ1-2	CASSLTPGGSGGYTF	TGTGCCAGCAGCTTAACGCCAGGGGGTTCAGGTGGCTACACCTTC
.	TRBV28	.	TRBJ2-7	CASRPAGLNEQYF	TGTGCCAGCAGGCCCGCGGGGCTGAACGAGCAGTACTTC
.	TRBV18	few	TRBJ1-1	CASSPLWGGNTEAFF	TGTGCCAGCTCACCACTCTGGGGGGGGAACACTGAAGCTTTCTTT
.	TRBV5-6	medium-sized	TRBJ2-5	CASSFSLFTEETQYF	TGTGCCAGCAGCTTTTCGCTGTTCACTGAAGAGACCCAGTACTTC
TRBD1	TRBV5-1	once	TRBJ1-3	CASSLGQGADTIYF	TGCGCCAGCAGCTTGGGCCAGGGGGCGGACACCATATATTTT
TRBD1	TRBV20-1	.	TRBJ2-7	CSASLPGTALSYEQYF	TGCAGTGCTAGTCTGCCCGGGACAGCGCTCTCCTACGAGCAGTACTTC
TRBD2	TRBV2	.	TRBJ2-5	CASSGTSSLETQYF	TGTGCCAGCAGTGGGACTAGTTCGTTGGAGACCCAGTACTTC